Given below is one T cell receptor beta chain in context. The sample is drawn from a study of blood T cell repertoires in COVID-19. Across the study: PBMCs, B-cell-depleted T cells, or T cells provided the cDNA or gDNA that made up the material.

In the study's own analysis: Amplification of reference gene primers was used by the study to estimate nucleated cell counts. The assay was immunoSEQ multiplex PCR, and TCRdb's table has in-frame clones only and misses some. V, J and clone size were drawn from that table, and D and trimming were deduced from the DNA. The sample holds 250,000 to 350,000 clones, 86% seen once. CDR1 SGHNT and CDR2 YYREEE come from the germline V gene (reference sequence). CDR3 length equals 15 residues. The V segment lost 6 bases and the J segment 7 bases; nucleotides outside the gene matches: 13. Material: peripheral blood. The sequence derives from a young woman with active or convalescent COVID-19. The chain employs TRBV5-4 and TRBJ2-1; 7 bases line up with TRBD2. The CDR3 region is CASTQAGKGRNEQFF. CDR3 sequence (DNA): TGTGCCAGCACTCAAGCGGGGAAGGGGAGGAATGAGCAGTTCTTC.